These T cell receptor beta chains were read from a single sample in a study of T cells expressing NK-cell markers. TCRdb derives one entry per CDR3 protein from the 5' RACE reads, leaving out DNA. The table lists 440,000 or so distinct CDR3 sequences. The sequenced sample was blood T cells: a sorted CD56 or NKG2C T cell subset, CD4+ or CD8+ T cells, or bulk PBMC T cells (not recorded which). The receptors derive from a woman between 18 and 70 years old in good health. CDR3s include the opening cysteine and the closing phenylalanine or tryptophan.

>TRBJ2-3|TRBV12-3/TRBV12-4
CASSLAGLPALNTQYF
>TRBJ2-7|TRBV9
CASSVEAGGPYEQYF
>TRBJ2-6|TRBV6-5
CASSYSWGKTAGANVLTF
>TRBJ2-5|TRBV12-3/TRBV12-4
CASSLAGESETQYF
>TRBJ2-5|TRBV4-3
CASSQDLSGGAKTQYF
>TRBJ2-1|TRBV20-1
CSARQDREQFF
>TRBJ2-1|TRBV27
CASSWDTRNEQFF
>TRBJ2-6|TRBV12-3/TRBV12-4
CASSLYSSGANVLTF
>TRBJ2-3|TRBV13
CASSPPTALADTQYF
>TRBJ2-7|TRBV5-1
CASSPTPASGRAYEQYF
>TRBJ1-2|TRBV5-6
CASSLRQGVGYTF
>TRBJ2-1|TRBV6-1
CASSEDQRGEQFF
>TRBJ1-1|TRBV20-1
CSADRDTEAFF
>TRBJ2-1|TRBV24-1
CATSDSPGQGPNEQFF
>TRBJ1-4|TRBV7-9
CASSGTGREKLFF
>TRBJ2-7|TRBV6-2/TRBV6-3
CASSYVAGPPEQYF
>TRBJ2-2|TRBV30
CAWGPGTGELFF
>TRBJ2-7|TRBV7-2
CASSFRSYEQYF
>TRBJ1-2|TRBV7-3
CASRAPGQVLFGGYTF
>TRBJ2-3|TRBV20-1
CSPDGGDTDTQYF
>TRBJ1-4|TRBV7-2
CASSLSARPNEKLFF
>TRBJ1-2|TRBV6-1
CASSPGQGATTLYGYTF
>TRBJ2-3|TRBV12-3/TRBV12-4
CASSPGRNTDTQYF
>TRBJ2-5|TRBV28
CASSPQGRYQETQYF
>TRBJ2-3|TRBV18
CASSPLGGTDTQYF
>TRBJ2-1|TRBV20-1
CSARLLGGLNEQFF
>TRBJ1-1|TRBV6-6
CASSYETEAFF
>TRBJ1-2|TRBV20-1
CSARDTSNYGYTF